A single sample is the source of the 31 T cell receptor beta chains below, sequenced in a study of radiation and T cells in renal cell carcinoma. Clones were sequenced by immunoSEQ multiplex PCR, and TCRdb holds only the in-frame ones, with some missing. The sample lists about 50,000 clones, 65% to 90% occurring once. Described time point: baseline pretreatment blood. As to treatment: 15 Gy SBRT to primary tumor, nephrectomy 4 weeks later. The input for sequencing was blood, taken from a patient whose treatment included radiotherapy and nephrectomy. All receptors derive from a woman between 70 and 85 years old with renal cell carcinoma.

V gene TRBV6-1 combines with J gene TRBJ2-1; tentative D call: TRBD1 (6 bases). The CDR3 runs 15 residues. The V gene's germline CDR1 is MNHNS and CDR2 SASEGT. V shed 2 bases and J shed 9 bases, with 17 bases lying between them. The DNA of the CDR3 is TGTGCCAGCAGTGAATGGGGGACAACCCAAGGTGAGCAGTTCTTC. Translated, it gives CASSEWGTTQGEQFF.

V is TRBV5-1 and J is TRBJ1-1; TRBD1 aligns across 7 bases. CDR1 SGHRS and CDR2 YFSETQ come from the germline V gene. The CDR3 has 16 residues. V shed 0 bases, J shed 0 bases, and the junction held 5 bases outside the gene matches. The DNA for the CDR3 is TGCGCCAGCAGCTTGGCAGGGACAGTAATGAACACTGAAGCTTTCTTT. Protein product: CASSLAGTVMNTEAFF.

By share, this clone counts as medium-sized. This chain connects TRBV6-1 to TRBJ2-2; the match to TRBD1 covers 8 bases. This CDR3 comprises 13 residues. The V gene end was trimmed by 6 bases and the J gene end by 6 bases; junction bases not matched to a gene: 3. Per germline, CDR1 MNHNS and CDR2 SASEGT. The DNA for the CDR3 is TGTGCCAGCAGCTCCAGGGGGCCCGGGGAGCTGTTTTTT. This gives the protein CASSSRGPGELFF.

The J gene is TRBJ1-5, the V gene TRBV4-3; D remains ambiguous. The CDR3 length is 15 residues. The V gene's germline CDR1 is LGHNA and CDR2 YSLEER. Between the trimmed V and J ends, which lost 1 base and 8 bases, there was a span of 15 bases. The DNA of the CDR3 is TGCGCCAGCAGCCAAGGTTTCCTACCCGGGGAGCCCCAGCATTTT. Residues: CASSQGFLPGEPQHF.

This clone occurred once. V is TRBV11-2 and J is TRBJ2-2; D ambiguous. The V gene lost 5 bases and the J gene lost 8 bases, with 9 bases spanning the gap. The CDR3 extends over 12 amino acids. The germline CDR1 and CDR2 sequences are SGHAT and FQNNGV. The CDR3 DNA is TGTGCCAGCAGCCAACATGGGGGGGAGCTGTTTTTT. As protein: CASSQHGGELFF.

As to this clone: At one of its ends the junction is not consistent with the germline gene, which may arise from a read error. This chain joins TRBV7-9 and TRBJ1-2; D is undetermined. Germline CDR1 and CDR2: SEHNR and FQNEAQ (reference sequence). This CDR3 region has 13 residues. CDR3 residues: CASSAPGSYVYTF. The CDR3 region has the DNA TGTGCCAGCAGCGCCCCGGGGAGCTATGTCTACACCTTC. The full variable domain, completed using reference TRBV7-9 and TRBJ1-2, is DTGVSQNPRHKITKRGQNVTFRCDPISEHNRLYWYRQTLGQGPEFLTYFQNEAQLEKSRLLSDRFSAERPKGSFSTLEIQRTEQGDSAMYLCASSAPGSYVYTFGSGTRLTVV.

This chain connects TRBV5-1 to TRBJ2-6; D is tentatively TRBD1 or TRBD2 (6 bases each). Trimming took off 1 base at V and 0 bases at J, with 20 bases between the two ends. This CDR3 region has 20 residues. Per the germline V gene, CDR1 is SGHRS and CDR2 is YFSETQ. CDR3 residues: CASSLYPQGGSSSGANVLTF. The CDR3 DNA reads as TGCGCCAGCAGCTTGTATCCCCAAGGGGGGTCGAGCTCTGGGGCCAACGTCCTGACTTTC.

This rearrangement joins TRBV5-6 to TRBJ2-6; possibly TRBD1 for D (5 bases). CDR3 length: 14 residues. V was clipped by 4 bases and J by 0 bases, with 5 bases between them. The germline V gene encodes CDR1 SGHDT and CDR2 YYEEEE. The CDR3 DNA sequence: TGTGCCAGCAGCAGGGGCTCTGGGGCCAACGTCCTGACTTTC. Translation gives CASSRGSGANVLTF.

The chain joins TRBV12-5 to TRBJ2-1; 9 nucleotides match TRBD1. J gave up 8 bases and V 8 bases, and 7 bases lay outside the gene matches. This CDR3 is built from 13 residues. Per germline, CDR1 LGHNT and CDR2 FRNRAP. CDR3 region: CASKQGASHEQFF. CDR3 nucleotides: TGTGCTAGTAAACAGGGGGCGAGTCATGAGCAGTTCTTC.

V and J are TRBV4-1 and TRBJ2-1; 9 bases agree with TRBD2. V dropped 3 bases and J dropped 9; count of bases not matched to a gene: 12. This CDR3 has 16 residues. Germline values: CDR1 MGHRA, CDR2 YSYEKL. CDR3 DNA: TGCGCCAGCAGCCACAGGGTGACGCGGGGGGGCGTTGAGCAGTTCTTC. The encoded protein is CASSHRVTRGGVEQFF.

This chain uses TRBV10-1 with TRBJ2-1; D call uncertain. V shed 2 bases and J shed 7 bases, with 9 bases lying between them. The CDR3 totals 13 residues. Germline loops: CDR1 WNHNN, CDR2 SYGVQD (reference sequence). CDR3 region: CASSEPWRNEQFF. CDR3 nucleotides: TGCGCCAGCAGTGAGCCCTGGCGTAATGAGCAGTTCTTC.

The chain joins TRBV7-8 to TRBJ2-3, with a tentative D call TRBD1 (5 bases). The V end was cut by 2 bases, the J end by 4 bases, with 13 bases between. CDR1 is SGHVS, CDR2 FQNEAQ, per germline. This CDR3 contains 15 residues. DNA for the CDR3: TGTGCCAGCAGCTTAAGGGCCAGGGTATCAGATACGCAGTATTTT. Translation: CASSLRARVSDTQYF.

This chain uses TRBV2 with TRBJ2-7, with 13 positions matching TRBD2. The CDR3 contains 15 residues. The germline CDR1 and CDR2 sequences are SNHLY and FYNNEI. V gave up 5 bases and J gave up 7 bases; unmatched junction bases: 8. The CDR3 loop is CASSPTSGGAREQYF. In nucleotides, the CDR3 is TGTGCCAGCAGTCCTACTAGCGGGGGGGCCCGGGAGCAGTACTTC.

This CDR3 reads CASSLKGIETQYF. CDR3 DNA sequence: TGCGCCAGCAGTCTAAAGGGGATAGAGACCCAGTACTTC. The rearrangement joins TRBV10-2 to TRBJ2-5, with D possibly being TRBD1 (5 bases). Germline CDR1 is WSHSY and CDR2 is SAAADI. The V end lost 5 bases, the J end lost 4 bases, and 11 bases lay between the germline ends. The CDR3 loop spans 13 amino acids.

V and J are TRBV2 and TRBJ2-5, with TRBD2 matching 9 bases. The trim removed 5 bases at V and 5 bases at J, leaving 9 bases unmatched. CDR3 length: 15 amino acids. Germline V CDR1 and CDR2: SNHLY, FYNNEI. Here the CDR3 DNA reads TGTGCCAGCAGTCCCTTGCGGGGGGGCGCGGAGACCCAGTACTTC. Translation gives CASSPLRGGAETQYF. Full variable domain (remainder filled in from reference TRBV2 and TRBJ2-5): EPEVTQTPSHQVTQMGQEVILRCVPISNHLYFYWYRQILGQKVEFLVSFYNNEISEKSEIFDDQFSVERPDGSNFTLKIRSTKLEDSAMYFCASSPLRGGAETQYFGPGTRLLVL.

The V gene is TRBV5-1, the J gene TRBJ2-5, with 11 bases that match TRBD2. V shed 5 bases, J shed 1 base, and the junction held 4 bases outside the gene matches. The V gene's germline CDR1 is SGHRS and CDR2 YFSETQ. The CDR3 loop spans 15 amino acids. Here the CDR3 reads CASRGTSGFQETQYF. CDR3 in DNA: TGCGCCAGCAGGGGGACTAGCGGTTTCCAAGAGACCCAGTACTTC.

The rearrangement uses TRBV4-1 and TRBJ2-7; tentatively, D is TRBD1 (5 bases). The V gene lost 0 bases and the J gene lost 9 bases, with 9 bases spanning the gap. The germline CDR1 and CDR2 sequences are MGHRA and YSYEKL. The CDR3 sequence is 12 residues long. CDR3: CASSQDGRGQYF. CDR3 DNA: TGCGCCAGCAGCCAAGATGGAAGGGGGCAGTACTTC.

The rearrangement links TRBV10-3 to TRBJ2-1; 7 bases agree with TRBD2. Trimming cost V 6 bases and J 6 bases; bases outside gene matches: 5. The germline gives CDR1 ENHRY, CDR2 SYGVKD. The CDR3 is made up of 13 amino acids. The CDR3 DNA follows: TGTGCCATCAGCTCCGGGACTACCAATGAGCAGTTCTTC. Its protein product is CAISSGTTNEQFF.

J is TRBJ1-5 and V is TRBV2; 8 nucleotides agree with TRBD1. Germline V gene sequence: CDR1 SNHLY, CDR2 FYNNEI. Losses at the gene ends were 3 bases for V and 3 bases for J; bases not matched to a gene: 4. The CDR3 totals 15 residues. In DNA, the CDR3 is TGTGCCAGCAGTGAGACAGGGGAGATCAATCAGCCCCAGCATTTT. It encodes CASSETGEINQPQHF. Complete variable domain (other parts from reference TRBV2 and TRBJ1-5): EPEVTQTPSHQVTQMGQEVILRCVPISNHLYFYWYRQILGQKVEFLVSFYNNEISEKSEIFDDQFSVERPDGSNFTLKIRSTKLEDSAMYFCASSETGEINQPQHFGDGTRLSIL.

The chain is built from TRBV27 and TRBJ1-1; TRBD1 might be the D (6 bases). This CDR3 spans 14 amino acids. In germline, CDR1 is MNHEY, CDR2 SMNVEV (reference sequence). Trimming stripped 2 bases from V and 5 bases from J, with 12 bases between. CDR3 nucleotide sequence: TGTGCCAGCAGTTTAATCAGGGGAGGTACTGAAGCTTTCTTT. Protein: CASSLIRGGTEAFF.

This clone rates as large. This rearrangement joins TRBV10-3 to TRBJ2-5, with 8 bases fitting TRBD2. The V gene's germline CDR1 is ENHRY and CDR2 SYGVKD. This CDR3 comprises 17 residues. Trimming took 3 bases from V and 2 from J; bases not matched to a gene: 11. The CDR3 region is CAISDQAGTREQETQYF. In DNA, the CDR3 is TGTGCCATCAGTGACCAAGCCGGGACTAGAGAGCAAGAGACCCAGTACTTC.

V gene TRBV18 combines with J gene TRBJ1-5; 9 nucleotides match TRBD1. Trimming removed 4 bases from V and 0 bases from J; junction bases left unmatched: 1. Germline values: CDR1 KGHSH, CDR2 LQKENI. This CDR3 is built from 15 residues. In DNA form, the CDR3 reads TGTGCCAGCTCACAGACAGGGGGTAGCAATCAGCCCCAGCATTTT. Protein sequence: CASSQTGGSNQPQHF.

This chain joins TRBV6-5 and TRBJ2-1; TRBD2 might be the D (5 bases). The germline V gene has CDR1 MNHEY and CDR2 SVGAGI. The V gene lost 6 bases and the J gene lost 3 bases, with 6 bases spanning the gap. The CDR3 is 12 residues long. In DNA form, the CDR3 reads TGTGCCAGCAGCCGGGACTACAATGAGCAGTTCTTC. Residues: CASSRDYNEQFF.

V is TRBV5-4 and J is TRBJ2-7; the match to TRBD1 covers 7 bases. Trimming cost V 4 bases and J 0 bases; bases outside gene matches: 10. Per the germline V gene, CDR1 is SGHNT and CDR2 is YYREEE (reference sequence). This CDR3 contains 16 residues. The CDR3 sequence: CASSAGQEPSSYEQYF. In DNA, the CDR3 is TGTGCCAGCAGCGCAGGACAGGAGCCTTCCTCCTACGAGCAGTACTTC.

The chain couples TRBV7-2 to TRBJ2-5, with 14 bases identical to TRBD2. The ends lost 6 bases at V and 5 bases at J; junction bases unmatched: 5. The CDR3 is 15 amino acids. The germline CDR1 and CDR2 sequences are SGHTA and FQGNSA. The CDR3 reads CASRRLAGGGETQYF. The CDR3 nucleotides read TGTGCCAGCAGGCGACTAGCGGGAGGGGGGGAGACCCAGTACTTC.

The chain recombines TRBV7-9 with TRBJ2-7; D may be TRBD2 (6 bases). The CDR3 length is 13 residues. Germline V CDR1 and CDR2: SEHNR, FQNEAQ (reference sequence). The ends were cut back, 2 bases at V and 3 bases at J, with 8 bases in the middle. Here the CDR3 reads CASSLWGDYEQYF. CDR3 nucleotides: TGTGCCAGCAGCTTATGGGGGGACTACGAGCAGTACTTC. The variable domain in full, completed from reference TRBV7-9 and TRBJ2-7, reads DTGVSQNPRHKITKRGQNVTFRCDPISEHNRLYWYRQTLGQGPEFLTYFQNEAQLEKSRLLSDRFSAERPKGSFSTLEIQRTEQGDSAMYLCASSLWGDYEQYFGPGTRLTVT.

This clone turned up a few times. CDR3 DNA: TGTGCCTGGAGTGCAACCGGGACAGCGGGAGACACTGAAGCTTTCTTT. It is translated as CAWSATGTAGDTEAFF. The rearrangement links TRBV30 to TRBJ1-1, with 7 bases that match TRBD1. The V gene end was trimmed by 1 base and the J gene end by 3 bases; junction bases not matched to a gene: 11. The CDR3 is made up of 16 amino acids. Per the germline V gene, CDR1 is GTSNPN and CDR2 is SVGIG (reference sequence).

V is TRBV7-9 and J is TRBJ2-4, with D perhaps TRBD1 (6 bases). The CDR3 is made up of 14 amino acids. Per the germline V gene, CDR1 is SEHNR and CDR2 is FQNEAQ (reference sequence). Deletions cut 4 bases from V and 8 bases from J, with 15 bases between. The CDR3 DNA reads TGTGCCAGCAGCTCCTACAGGGCTCAAGACATTCAGTACTTC. Encoded protein: CASSSYRAQDIQYF.

This clone was observed a handful of times. This chain joins TRBV4-3 and TRBJ2-1, with a weak D call TRBD1 (5 bases). In germline, CDR1 is LGHNA, CDR2 YSLEER. The CDR3 is 14 amino acids. V was cut by 2 bases and J by 12 bases, with 17 bases left in between. Written as DNA, the CDR3 is TGCGCCAGCAGCCAAACCCGCGACAGTTATGGGCAGTTCTTC. It codes for CASSQTRDSYGQFF.

The rearrangement links TRBV5-4 to TRBJ1-3; D perhaps matches TRBD1 (5 bases). Germline V CDR1 and CDR2: SGHNT, YYREEE (reference sequence). The CDR3 contains 15 residues. Trimming removed 4 bases from V and 0 bases from J, with 11 bases in between. This CDR3 is CASSEGQSSGNTIYF. CDR3 DNA: TGTGCCAGCAGCGAGGGGCAGTCCTCTGGAAACACCATATATTTT.

The chain couples TRBV6-5 to TRBJ1-5; tentatively, D is TRBD1 (5 bases). V shed 0 bases and J shed 4 bases, with 10 bases lying between them. This CDR3 spans 15 amino acids. Germline V gene sequence: CDR1 MNHEY, CDR2 SVGAGI. The CDR3 sequence: CASSYSFGGNQPQHF. CDR3 nucleotide sequence: TGTGCCAGCAGTTACTCGTTTGGGGGTAATCAGCCCCAGCATTTT.